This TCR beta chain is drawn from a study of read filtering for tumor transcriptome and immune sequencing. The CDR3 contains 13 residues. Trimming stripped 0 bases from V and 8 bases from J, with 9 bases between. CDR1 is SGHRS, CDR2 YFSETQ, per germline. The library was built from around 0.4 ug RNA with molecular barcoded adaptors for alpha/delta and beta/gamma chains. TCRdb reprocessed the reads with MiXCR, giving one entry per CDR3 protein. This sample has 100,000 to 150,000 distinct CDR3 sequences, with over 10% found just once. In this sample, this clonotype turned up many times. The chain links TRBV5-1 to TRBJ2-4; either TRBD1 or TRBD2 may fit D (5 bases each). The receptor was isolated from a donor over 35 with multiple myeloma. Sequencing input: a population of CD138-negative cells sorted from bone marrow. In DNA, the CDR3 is TGCGCCAGCAGCTTGGGCGAGGGGTACATTCAGTACTTC. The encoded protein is CASSLGEGYIQYF.